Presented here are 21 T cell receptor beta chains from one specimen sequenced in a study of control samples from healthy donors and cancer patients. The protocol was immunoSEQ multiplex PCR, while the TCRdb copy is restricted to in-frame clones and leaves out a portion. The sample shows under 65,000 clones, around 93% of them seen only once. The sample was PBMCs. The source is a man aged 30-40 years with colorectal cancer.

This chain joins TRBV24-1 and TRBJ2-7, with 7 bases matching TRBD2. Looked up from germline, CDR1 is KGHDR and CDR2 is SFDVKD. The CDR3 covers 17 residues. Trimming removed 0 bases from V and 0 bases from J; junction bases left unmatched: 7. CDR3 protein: CATSDLWGGQSSYEQYF. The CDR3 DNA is TGTGCCACCAGTGATTTGTGGGGGGGTCAAAGCTCCTACGAGCAGTACTTC.

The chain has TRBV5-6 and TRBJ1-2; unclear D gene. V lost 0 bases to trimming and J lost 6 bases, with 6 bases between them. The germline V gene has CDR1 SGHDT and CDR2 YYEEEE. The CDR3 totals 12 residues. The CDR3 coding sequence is TGTGCCAGCAGCTTGGCACGTGATGGCTACACCTTC. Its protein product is CASSLARDGYTF.

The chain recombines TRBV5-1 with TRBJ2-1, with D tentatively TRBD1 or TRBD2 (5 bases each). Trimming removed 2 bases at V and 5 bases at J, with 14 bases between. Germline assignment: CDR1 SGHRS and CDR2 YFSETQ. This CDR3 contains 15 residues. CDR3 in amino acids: CASSFVGGSNNEQFF. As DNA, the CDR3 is TGCGCCAGCAGCTTCGTTGGGGGAAGCAACAATGAGCAGTTCTTC.

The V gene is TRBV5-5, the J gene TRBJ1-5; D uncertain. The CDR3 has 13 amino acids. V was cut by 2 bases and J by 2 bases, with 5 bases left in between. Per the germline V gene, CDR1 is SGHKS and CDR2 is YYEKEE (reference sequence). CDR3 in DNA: TGTGCCAGCAGCTTTCAGGGCAATCAGCCCCAGCATTTT. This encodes CASSFQGNQPQHF.

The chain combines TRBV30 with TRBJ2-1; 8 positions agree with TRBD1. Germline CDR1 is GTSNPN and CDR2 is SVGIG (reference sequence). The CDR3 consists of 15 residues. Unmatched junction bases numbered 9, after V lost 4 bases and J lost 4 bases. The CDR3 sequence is CAWMAFRGPYNEQFF. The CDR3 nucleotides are TGTGCCTGGATGGCGTTCAGGGGGCCGTACAATGAGCAGTTCTTC.

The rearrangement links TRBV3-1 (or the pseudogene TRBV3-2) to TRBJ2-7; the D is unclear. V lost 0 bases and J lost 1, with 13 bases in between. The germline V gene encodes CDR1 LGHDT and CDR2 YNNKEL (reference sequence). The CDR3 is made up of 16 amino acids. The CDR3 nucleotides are TGTGCCAGCAGCCAAGAAGGCCAGCTCAAATCCTACGAGCAGTACGTC. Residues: CASSQEGQLKSYEQYV.

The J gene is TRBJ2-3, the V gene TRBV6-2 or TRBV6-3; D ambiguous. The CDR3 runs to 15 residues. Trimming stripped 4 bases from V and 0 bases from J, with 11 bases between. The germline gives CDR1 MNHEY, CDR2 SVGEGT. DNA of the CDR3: TGTGCCAGCAGTTGGATAGGGCCTAGCACAGATACGCAGTATTTT. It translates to CASSWIGPSTDTQYF.

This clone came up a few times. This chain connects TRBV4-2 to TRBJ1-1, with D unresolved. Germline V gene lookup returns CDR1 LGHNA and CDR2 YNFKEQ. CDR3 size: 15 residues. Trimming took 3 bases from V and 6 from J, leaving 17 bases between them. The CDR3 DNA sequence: TGTGCCAGCAGCCAGCCGACCTCTCAGGCGGCTGAAGCTTTCTTT. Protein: CASSQPTSQAAEAFF.

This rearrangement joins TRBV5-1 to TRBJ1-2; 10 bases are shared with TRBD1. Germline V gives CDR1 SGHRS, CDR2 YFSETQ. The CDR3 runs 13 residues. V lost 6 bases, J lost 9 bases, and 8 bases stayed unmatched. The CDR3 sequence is CASNPWGQGSYTF. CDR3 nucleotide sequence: TGCGCCAGCAACCCATGGGGACAGGGGAGCTACACCTTC.

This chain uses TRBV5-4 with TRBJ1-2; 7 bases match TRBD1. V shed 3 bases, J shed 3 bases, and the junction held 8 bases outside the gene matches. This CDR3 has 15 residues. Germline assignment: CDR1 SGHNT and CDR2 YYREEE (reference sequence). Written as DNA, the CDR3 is TGTGCCAGCAGCTCCCAGACAGGGATAGACTATGGCTACACCTTC. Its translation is CASSSQTGIDYGYTF. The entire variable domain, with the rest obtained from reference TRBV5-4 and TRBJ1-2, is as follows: ETGVTQSPTHLIKTRGQQVTLRCSSQSGHNTVSWYQQALGQGPQFIFQYYREEENGRGNFPPRFSGLQFPNYSSELNVNALELDDSALYLCASSSQTGIDYGYTFGSGTRLTVV.

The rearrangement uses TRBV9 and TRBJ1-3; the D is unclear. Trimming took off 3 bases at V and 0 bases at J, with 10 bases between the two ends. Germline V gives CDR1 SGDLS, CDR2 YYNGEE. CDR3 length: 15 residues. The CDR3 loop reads CASSGNAISGNTIYF. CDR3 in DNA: TGTGCCAGCAGCGGGAACGCGATCTCTGGAAACACCATATATTTT.

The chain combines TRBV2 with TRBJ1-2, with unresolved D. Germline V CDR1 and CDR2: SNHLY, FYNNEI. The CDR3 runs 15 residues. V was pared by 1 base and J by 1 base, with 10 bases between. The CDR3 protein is CASSEVVWGNYGYTF. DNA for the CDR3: TGTGCCAGCAGTGAAGTTGTGTGGGGTAACTATGGCTACACCTTC.

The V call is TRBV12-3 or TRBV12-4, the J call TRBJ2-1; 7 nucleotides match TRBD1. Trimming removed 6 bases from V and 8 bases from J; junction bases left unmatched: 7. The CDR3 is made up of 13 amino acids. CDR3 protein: CASRHETGHEQFF. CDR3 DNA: TGTGCCAGCAGACATGAGACAGGGCATGAGCAGTTCTTC.

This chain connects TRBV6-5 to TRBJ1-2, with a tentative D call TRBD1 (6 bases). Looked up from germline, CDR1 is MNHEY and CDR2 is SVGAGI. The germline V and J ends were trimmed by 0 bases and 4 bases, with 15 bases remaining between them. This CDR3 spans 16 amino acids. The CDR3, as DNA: TGTGCCAGCAGTTACTCGAGTACAGGGATCGCCTATGGCTACACCTTC. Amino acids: CASSYSSTGIAYGYTF.

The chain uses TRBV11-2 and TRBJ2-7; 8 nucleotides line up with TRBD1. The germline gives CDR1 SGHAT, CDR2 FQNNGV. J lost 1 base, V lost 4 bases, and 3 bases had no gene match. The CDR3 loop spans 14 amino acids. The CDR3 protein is CASSSGTGSYEQYF. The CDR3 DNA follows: TGTGCCAGCAGCTCCGGGACAGGATCCTACGAGCAGTACTTC.

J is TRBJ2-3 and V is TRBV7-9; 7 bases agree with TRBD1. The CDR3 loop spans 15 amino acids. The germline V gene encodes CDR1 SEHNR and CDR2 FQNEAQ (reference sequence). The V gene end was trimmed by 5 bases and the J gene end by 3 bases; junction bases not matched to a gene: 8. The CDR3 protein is CASSLRTGWTDTQYF. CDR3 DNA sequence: TGTGCCAGCAGCCTACGGACAGGATGGACAGATACGCAGTATTTT.

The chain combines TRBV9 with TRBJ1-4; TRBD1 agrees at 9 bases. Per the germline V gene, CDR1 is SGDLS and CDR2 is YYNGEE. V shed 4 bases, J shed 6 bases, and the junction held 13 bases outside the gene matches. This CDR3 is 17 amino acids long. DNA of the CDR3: TGTGCCAGCAGCTCGTGGACAGGGGAGTCTCCCGATGAAAAACTGTTTTTT. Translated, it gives CASSSWTGESPDEKLFF. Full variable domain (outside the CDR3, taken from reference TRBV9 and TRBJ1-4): DSGVTQTPKHLITATGQRVTLRCSPRSGDLSVYWYQQSLDQGLQFLIQYYNGEERAKGNILERFSAQQFPDLHSELNLSSLELGDSALYFCASSSWTGESPDEKLFFGSGTQLSVL.

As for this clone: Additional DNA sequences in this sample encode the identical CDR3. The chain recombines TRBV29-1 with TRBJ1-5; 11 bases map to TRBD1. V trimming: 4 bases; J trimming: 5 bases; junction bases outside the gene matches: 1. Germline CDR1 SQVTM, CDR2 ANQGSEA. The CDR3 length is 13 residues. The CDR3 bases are TGCAGCGTTGCGGGACAGGGGGATCAGCCCCAGCATTTT. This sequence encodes CSVAGQGDQPQHF.

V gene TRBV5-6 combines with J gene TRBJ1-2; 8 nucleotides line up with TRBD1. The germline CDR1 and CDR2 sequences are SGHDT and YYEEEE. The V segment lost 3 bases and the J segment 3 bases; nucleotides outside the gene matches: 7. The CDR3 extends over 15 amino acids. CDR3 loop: CASSYIGQGDYGYTF. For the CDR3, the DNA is TGTGCCAGCAGCTACATAGGACAGGGAGACTATGGCTACACCTTC.

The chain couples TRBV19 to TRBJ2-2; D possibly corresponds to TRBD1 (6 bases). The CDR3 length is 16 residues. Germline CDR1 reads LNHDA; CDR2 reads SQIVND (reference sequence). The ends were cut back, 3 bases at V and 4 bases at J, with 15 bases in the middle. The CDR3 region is CASSIGAGVSTGELFF. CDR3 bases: TGTGCCAGTAGTATTGGTGCAGGGGTTAGCACCGGGGAGCTGTTTTTT.

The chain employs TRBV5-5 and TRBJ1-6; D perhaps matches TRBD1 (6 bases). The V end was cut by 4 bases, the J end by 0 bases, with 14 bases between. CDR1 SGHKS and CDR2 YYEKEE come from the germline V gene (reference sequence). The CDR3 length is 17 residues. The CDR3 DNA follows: TGTGCCAGCAGCCAACAGGGAAGGGGCTCCTATAATTCACCCCTCCACTTT. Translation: CASSQQGRGSYNSPLHF.